This entry lists 8 T cell receptor beta chains sequenced from one sample in a study of identical twins. TCRdb redid the calling of the 5' RACE reads with MiXCR, one entry per CDR3 protein. The repertoire holds some 1,700,000 distinct CDR3 sequences, about 30% seen once, with under 0.35% in the top ten. Input material: cord blood. The receptor set was obtained from a newborn girl in good health.

The chain links TRBV21-1 to TRBJ2-7; TRBD2 is the table's D call, not checked against the DNA. TRBV21-1 constitutes a pseudogene. The CDR3 runs 18 residues. The CDR3 DNA reads TGTGCCAGCAGCCTACGTTTAGGTACTAGCGGGTCTACCTACGAGCAGTACTTC. As protein: CASSLRLGTSGSTYEQYF.

This clonotype was detected only a few times. The chain couples TRBV12-3 or TRBV12-4 to TRBJ2-3; D uncertain. The CDR3 spans 14 residues. Trimming stripped 2 bases from V and 2 bases from J, with 8 bases between. For the CDR3, the DNA is TGTGCCAGCAGTTTAAGGACCCCCACAGATACGCAGTATTTT. This gives the protein CASSLRTPTDTQYF.

This clonotype has a count of ten or more. The rearrangement uses TRBV5-1 and TRBJ2-1; a possible D gene is TRBD1 (5 bases). The CDR3 covers 14 residues. From germline, CDR1 is SGHRS and CDR2 YFSETQ. Trimming removed 0 bases from V and 2 bases from J, with 6 bases in between. CDR3 amino acids: CASSLGQPYNEQFF. CDR3 DNA sequence: TGCGCCAGCAGCTTGGGACAGCCCTACAATGAGCAGTTCTTC.

This chain connects TRBV9 to TRBJ1-4; D gene unclear. The ends were cut back, 3 bases at V and 8 bases at J, with 11 bases in the middle. The germline V gene encodes CDR1 SGDLS and CDR2 YYNGEE. CDR3 size: 13 residues. In DNA, the CDR3 is TGTGCCAGCAGCGGGGGAGTGGAGGAAAAACTGTTTTTT. It is translated as CASSGGVEEKLFF.

The gene calls are TRBV29-1 and TRBJ1-1; D gene uncertain. There are 12 residues in the CDR3. V gave up 3 bases and J gave up 1 base, with 6 bases separating them. Germline-derived CDR1 and CDR2 are SQVTM and ANQGSEA. CDR3 bases: TGCAGCGTTGAGAGGAGGAACACTGAAGCTTTCTTT. As protein: CSVERRNTEAFF. Drawing the rest from reference TRBV29-1 and TRBJ1-1, the complete variable domain is SAVISQKPSRDICQRGTSLTIQCQVDSQVTMMFWYRQQPGQSLTLIATANQGSEATYESGFVIDKFPISRPNLTFSTLTVSNMSPEDSSIYLCSVERRNTEAFFGQGTRLTVV.

The chain combines TRBV7-6 with TRBJ2-5; 14 bases agree with TRBD2. The germline CDR1 and CDR2 sequences are SGHVS and FNYEAQ. V trimming: 3 bases; J trimming: 5 bases; junction bases outside the gene matches: 11. The CDR3 totals 18 residues. CDR3 nucleotide sequence: TGTGCCAGCAGCTTCATCGCCGGGACTAGCGGGAGTAGTGAGACCCAGTACTTC. Translating gives CASSFIAGTSGSSETQYF.

The rearrangement links TRBV2 to TRBJ1-2; D not resolved. Trimming took off 5 bases at V and 10 bases at J, with 14 bases between the two ends. The germline V gene encodes CDR1 SNHLY and CDR2 FYNNEI. The CDR3 runs to 12 residues. The CDR3 protein is CASSHKRQAYTF. The CDR3, as DNA: TGTGCCAGCAGTCATAAGAGACAAGCCTACACCTTC. Complete variable domain (other parts from reference TRBV2 and TRBJ1-2): EPEVTQTPSHQVTQMGQEVILRCVPISNHLYFYWYRQILGQKVEFLVSFYNNEISEKSEIFDDQFSVERPDGSNFTLKIRSTKLEDSAMYFCASSHKRQAYTFGSGTRLTVV.

This clonotype was observed at least ten times. The rearrangement uses TRBV7-2 and TRBJ2-3; unclear D gene. The CDR3 extends over 13 amino acids. Germline CDR1 SGHTA, CDR2 FQGNSA. Trimming removed 7 bases from V and 3 bases from J, with 11 bases in between. CDR3 loop: CASNQDRTDTQYF. In nucleotides, the CDR3 is TGTGCCAGCAATCAGGATAGGACAGATACGCAGTATTTT.